This T cell receptor (beta chain) was recovered during a study of blood T cell repertoires in COVID-19. About the study: PBMCs, B-cell-depleted T cells, or T cells were the source of the cDNA or gDNA that made up the material.

In the source study's methods: Nucleated cell number was recorded as an estimate derived from reference gene primer amplification. Clones were sequenced by immunoSEQ multiplex PCR, and TCRdb holds only the in-frame ones, with some missing. For V, J and clone size, that table is used; D and trimming come from the DNA. The repertoire holds over 250,000 clones, with more than 75% as singletons. Recruitment covered over 20 US areas and drew participants whose ages spanned roughly 18 to 90 years. The sample comprised PBMCs or T cells enriched from blood (not recorded which). This sequence was found in a woman aged 60-75 years in a cohort exposed to, infected with or recovered from COVID-19 (not recorded which).

CDR3 sequence: CASSKGRGRDYSNQPQHF. In DNA, the CDR3 is TGTGCCAGCAGCAAGGGCAGGGGGCGGGACTATAGCAATCAGCCCCAGCATTTT. The V gene is TRBV21-1, the J gene TRBJ1-5; the DNA was not compared with TRBD1, the D call given in the table. TRBV21-1 is listed as a pseudogene. The CDR3 is 18 amino acids.